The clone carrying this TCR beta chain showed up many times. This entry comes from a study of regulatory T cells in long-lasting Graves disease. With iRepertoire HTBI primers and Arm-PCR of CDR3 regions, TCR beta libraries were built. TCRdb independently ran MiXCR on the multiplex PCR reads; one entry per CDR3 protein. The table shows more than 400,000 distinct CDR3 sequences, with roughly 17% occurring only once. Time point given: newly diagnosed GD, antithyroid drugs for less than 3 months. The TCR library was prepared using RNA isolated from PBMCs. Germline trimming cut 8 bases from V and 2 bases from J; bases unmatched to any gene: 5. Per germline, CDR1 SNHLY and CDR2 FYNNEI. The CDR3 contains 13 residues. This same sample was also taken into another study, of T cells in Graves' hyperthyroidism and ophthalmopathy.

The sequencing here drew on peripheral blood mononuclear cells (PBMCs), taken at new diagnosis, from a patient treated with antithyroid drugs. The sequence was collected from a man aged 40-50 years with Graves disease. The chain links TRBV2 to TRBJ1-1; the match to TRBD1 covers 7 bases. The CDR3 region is CASHGQVNTEAFF. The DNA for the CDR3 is TGTGCCAGCCATGGACAGGTCAACACTGAAGCTTTCTTT.